This TCR beta chain was recorded in a study of T cells in Graves' hyperthyroidism and ophthalmopathy. In the study overall: Prior to any treatment, at the point of initial diagnosis, peripheral blood was collected. Points from the study as a whole: In the analysis, a 13 V-J model separated ophthalmopathy from stable hyperthyroidism.

RNA transcripts served as the template for amplifying TCR beta CDR3 regions. HTBI primers drove first-round RT-PCR of the TCR CDR3. MiXCR, applied by TCRdb to the multiplex PCR reads, yields one record per CDR3 protein. Of 300,000 to 350,000 distinct CDR3 sequences listed, about 15% were seen once; the top ten hold around 25%. Germline V gives CDR1 MNHNS, CDR2 SASEGT. V lost 8 bases and J 0 bases, leaving 14 bases between the germline ends. The CDR3 runs 14 residues. This clonotype appeared many times. Its specificity is not known. Among the patients, aged 18 to 65, hyperthyroidism was newly diagnosed and had lasted under 2 months. The diagnoses drew upon clinical symptoms, serum thyroxine and TRAb, thyroid ultrasound and orbital computed tomography.

Sequencing was performed on blood. The TCR comes from a woman in her twenties or thirties with Graves' hyperthyroidism. The J gene is TRBJ2-7, the V gene TRBV6-1; D is unclear. The CDR3 sequence: CASRKRNLSYEQYF. In DNA form, the CDR3 reads TGTGCCAGCCGCAAGAGGAACCTCTCCTACGAGCAGTACTTC.